These 26 T cell receptor beta chains were all obtained from the same sample, sequenced in a study of T cells in localized non-small cell lung cancer. The protocol was immunoSEQ multiplex PCR, while the TCRdb copy is restricted to in-frame clones and leaves out a portion. The sample has around 25,000 clones, approximately 90% seen once; the top ten hold 2.5% to 3%. The specimen was peripheral blood, collected before any cancer treatment. Every receptor here comes from a woman aged 35 to 70 with stage I lung adenocarcinoma.

The genes are TRBV5-1 and TRBJ2-1; 8 bases line up with TRBD2. Germline V gives CDR1 SGHRS, CDR2 YFSETQ. There are 14 residues in the CDR3. Unmatched junction bases numbered 4, after V lost 4 bases and J lost 4 bases. CDR3: CASSPGGGYNEQFF. As DNA, the CDR3 is TGCGCCAGCAGCCCTGGCGGGGGGTACAATGAGCAGTTCTTC.

The chain links TRBV15 to TRBJ2-7; 7 nucleotides agree with TRBD2. The CDR3 length is 14 residues. After removal of 0 bases from V and 3 bases from J, the junction contained 2 bases not matched to a gene. CDR1 is LNHNV and CDR2 is YYDKDF in the germline V gene (reference sequence). The CDR3 bases are TGTGCCACCAGCAGAGACGGGACTATCTACGAGCAGTACTTC. It encodes CATSRDGTIYEQYF.

The V gene is TRBV5-1, the J gene TRBJ2-1; no clear D gene. From germline, CDR1 is SGHRS and CDR2 YFSETQ. Trimming took 7 bases from V and 5 from J, leaving 10 bases between them. The CDR3 totals 12 residues. The CDR3 DNA follows: TGCGCCAGCCGATTTGGGGACAATGAGCAGTTCTTC. Protein sequence: CASRFGDNEQFF.

The chain recombines TRBV6-1 with TRBJ2-1; TRBD2 agrees at 11 bases. This CDR3 has 15 residues. Unmatched junction bases numbered 9, after V lost 10 bases and J lost 4 bases. From germline, CDR1 is MNHNS and CDR2 SASEGT. The DNA of the CDR3 is TGTGCCACCCCTGGGGGACTAGCGGTATACAATGAGCAGTTCTTC. Protein sequence: CATPGGLAVYNEQFF.

The V call is TRBV6-1, the J call TRBJ2-3; D unclear. Trimming stripped 6 bases from V and 0 bases from J, with 7 bases between. Germline CDR1 reads MNHNS; CDR2 reads SASEGT. The CDR3 is 13 amino acids. CDR3 in amino acids: CASRDHSTDTQYF. Written as DNA, the CDR3 is TGTGCCAGCAGGGACCATAGCACAGATACGCAGTATTTT.

The count of this clone is one. This rearrangement joins TRBV21-1 to TRBJ2-7; the table gives TRBD1 as D, unverified against the DNA. TRBV21-1 has pseudogene status. This CDR3 spans 15 amino acids. CDR3 in amino acids: CASSKGAQVSREQYF. CDR3 sequence (DNA): TGTGCCAGCAGCAAAGGCGCACAGGTCTCGCGTGAGCAGTACTTC.

This clone has just one count. V and J are TRBV6-6 and TRBJ2-4, with D uncertain. CDR3 length equals 14 residues. Trimming took off 0 bases at V and 6 bases at J, with 9 bases between the two ends. Germline V CDR1 and CDR2: MNHNY, SVGAGI (reference sequence). CDR3 in amino acids: CASSYSGSLNIQYF. The CDR3 bases are TGTGCCAGCAGTTACTCTGGTTCCCTAAACATTCAGTACTTC.

V usage is TRBV11-1 and J usage is TRBJ2-7, with TRBD2 matching over 8 bases. This CDR3 contains 15 residues. The germline V gene encodes CDR1 SGHAT and CDR2 FQDESV (reference sequence). With V trimmed by 3 bases and J by 1 base, 5 bases remained unmatched. The CDR3: CASSLIAGGSYEQYF. CDR3 DNA sequence: TGTGCCAGCAGCTTGATCGCGGGAGGTTCCTACGAGCAGTACTTC.

V gene TRBV4-1 combines with J gene TRBJ2-7, with 8 nucleotides matching TRBD2. V lost 2 bases to trimming and J lost 6 bases; unmatched junction nucleotides: 12. The CDR3 is 16 amino acids. The germline gives CDR1 MGHRA, CDR2 YSYEKL. DNA for the CDR3: TGCGCCAGCAGCCAACCTCCGGGACTAGGGCTTCGCGAGCAGTACTTC. Its translation is CASSQPPGLGLREQYF.

The chain uses TRBV7-3 and TRBJ2-5; no clear D gene. Trimming took off 6 bases at V and 4 bases at J, with 12 bases between the two ends. CDR3 length equals 13 residues. CDR1 is SGHTA, CDR2 FQGTGA, per germline. The CDR3 region is CASSPGYRETQYF. CDR3 sequence (DNA): TGTGCCAGCAGTCCGGGCTACCGAGAGACCCAGTACTTC.

The chain uses TRBV7-9 and TRBJ1-5, with TRBD1 as a possible D gene (5 bases). Germline V gene lookup returns CDR1 SEHNR and CDR2 FQNEAQ (reference sequence). The CDR3 is made up of 15 amino acids. Trimming shortened V by 8 bases and J by 4 bases, and 18 bases separated the two germline ends. CDR3 nucleotides: TGTGCCAGCTCCCGGTCGGGGACGGCGAATCAGCCCCAGCATTTT. This codes for CASSRSGTANQPQHF.

This clone has just a few counts. The rearrangement joins TRBV7-6 to TRBJ1-2; TRBD1 matches 9 bases. CDR3 length: 16 amino acids. Unmatched junction bases numbered 10, after V lost 5 bases and J lost 3 bases. Germline V gene data show CDR1 as SGHVS and CDR2 as FNYEAQ. This CDR3 reads CASSPLGQGNDYGYTF. In DNA form, the CDR3 reads TGTGCCAGCAGCCCCCTGGGACAGGGCAACGACTATGGCTACACCTTC.

The chain uses TRBV2 and TRBJ2-7; unclear D gene. Germline assignment: CDR1 SNHLY and CDR2 FYNNEI. Between the trimmed V and J ends, which lost 6 bases and 0 bases, there was a span of 9 bases. This CDR3 comprises 13 residues. CDR3 amino acids: CASRRVSSYEQYF. As DNA, the CDR3 is TGTGCCAGCAGACGTGTCTCCTCCTACGAGCAGTACTTC.

The chain joins TRBV27 to TRBJ2-1; D may be TRBD2 (6 bases). Germline V gene data show CDR1 as MNHEY and CDR2 as SMNVEV (reference sequence). This CDR3 has 13 residues. V was clipped by 0 bases and J by 9 bases, with 9 bases between them. The DNA for the CDR3 is TGTGCCAGCAGTTTATCTACCGGGGGTGAGCAGTTCTTC. Translated: CASSLSTGGEQFF.

This chain joins TRBV28 and TRBJ1-2; D may be TRBD1 (5 bases). This CDR3 region has 11 residues. Germline lookup yields CDR1 MDHEN and CDR2 SYDVKM. V shed 5 bases and J shed 7 bases, with 8 bases lying between them. The chain's CDR3 is CASSLTGGYTF. The CDR3 DNA reads TGTGCCAGCAGTCTCACAGGTGGCTACACCTTC.

V and J are TRBV6-4 and TRBJ2-7; 8 nucleotides align to TRBD2. Germline V lookup: CDR1 MRHNA, CDR2 SNTAGT. V shed 3 bases and J 8 bases; nucleotides not matched to a gene: 6. The CDR3 extends over 13 amino acids. CDR3 sequence: CASSEISGEKQYF. The CDR3 DNA follows: TGTGCCAGCAGTGAGATTAGCGGGGAAAAGCAGTACTTC.

The chain recombines TRBV7-8 with TRBJ2-1; no clear D. This CDR3 is 13 amino acids long. V lost 3 bases, J lost 5 bases, and 8 bases lay in between. CDR1 is SGHVS and CDR2 is FQNEAQ in the germline V gene. This CDR3 is CASSFNGDNEQFF. CDR3 DNA: TGTGCCAGCAGCTTCAACGGCGACAATGAGCAGTTCTTC.

V and J are TRBV10-3 and TRBJ2-2, with D uncertain. CDR1 ENHRY and CDR2 SYGVKD come from the germline V gene. The CDR3 contains 15 residues. Deletions cut 9 bases from V and 2 bases from J, with 16 bases between. The CDR3 sequence: CAIGIPGGNTGELFF. CDR3 DNA sequence: TGTGCCATTGGGATCCCTGGCGGTAACACCGGGGAGCTGTTTTTT.

This chain links TRBV7-9 with TRBJ2-7, with TRBD2 matching 8 bases. V lost 2 bases to trimming and J lost 6 bases; unmatched junction nucleotides: 12. This CDR3 has 16 residues. Germline V gene sequence: CDR1 SEHNR, CDR2 FQNEAQ (reference sequence). The CDR3 is CASSLYKTSVPGEQYF. In DNA, the CDR3 is TGTGCCAGCAGCTTATATAAGACTAGCGTACCGGGCGAGCAGTACTTC.

The chain couples TRBV7-8 to TRBJ2-2; D is unclear. Germline assignment: CDR1 SGHVS and CDR2 FQNEAQ. The CDR3 sequence is 14 residues long. V shed 8 bases and J shed 5 bases, with 15 bases lying between them. The CDR3 region is CASPPRVWTGELFF. CDR3 DNA: TGTGCCAGCCCTCCTCGAGTATGGACCGGGGAGCTGTTTTTT.

The V call is TRBV5-1, the J call TRBJ2-1; no clear D. The CDR3 spans 14 residues. V gave up 2 bases and J gave up 4 bases, with 10 bases separating them. CDR1 and CDR2 (germline): SGHRS, YFSETQ. This chain's CDR3 is CASSLRTVYNEQFF. The CDR3 coding sequence is TGCGCCAGCAGCTTAAGGACGGTTTACAATGAGCAGTTCTTC.

The DNA for the CDR3 is TGTGCCAGCAGCCAGGGGGGACTAGCGGATGTCAATGAGCAGTTCTTC. Translated: CASSQGGLADVNEQFF. This chain connects TRBV4-2 to TRBJ2-1; 11 nucleotides align to TRBD2. Trimming at V came to 3 bases and at J to 6 bases, leaving 7 bases not matched to a gene. Germline V gives CDR1 LGHNA, CDR2 YNFKEQ. The CDR3 has 16 residues.

The chain recombines TRBV30 with TRBJ2-6; D call uncertain. The V end was cut by 8 bases, the J end by 4 bases, with 12 bases between. This CDR3 is 13 amino acids long. Germline V gives CDR1 GTSNPN, CDR2 SVGIG (reference sequence). CDR3 nucleotide sequence: TGTGCCCACAGCCTATTCGGGGCCAACGTCCTGACTTTC. This sequence encodes CAHSLFGANVLTF. Using reference TRBV30 and TRBJ2-6 for the parts outside the CDR3, the full variable domain is SQTIHQWPATLVQPVGSPLSLECTVEGTSNPNLYWYRQAAGRGLQLLFYSVGIGQISSEVPQNLSASRPQDRQFILSSKKLLLSDSGFYLCAHSLFGANVLTFGAGSRLTVL.

The chain recombines TRBV23-1 with TRBJ2-7; no clear D. TRBV23-1 is labeled an ORF, and its function is uncertain. The CDR3 runs 16 residues. V was pared by 0 bases and J by 4 bases, with 16 bases between. The DNA for the CDR3 is TGCGCCAGCAGTCAATCGGCGGTAACAGTTGAGTACGAGCAGTACTTC. Translating gives CASSQSAVTVEYEQYF.

The rearrangement uses TRBV2 and TRBJ2-2, with D unclear. Germline V gene lookup returns CDR1 SNHLY and CDR2 FYNNEI. The length of the CDR3 is 14 residues. Trimming left V 6 bases short and J 2 bases short, with 10 bases between. This chain's CDR3 is CASSERVNTGELFF. CDR3 DNA: TGTGCCAGCAGCGAAAGGGTTAACACCGGGGAGCTGTTTTTT. The full variable domain, with the rest looked up from reference TRBV2 and TRBJ2-2, is EPEVTQTPSHQVTQMGQEVILRCVPISNHLYFYWYRQILGQKVEFLVSFYNNEISEKSEIFDDQFSVERPDGSNFTLKIRSTKLEDSAMYFCASSERVNTGELFFGEGSRLTVL.

This sequence joins TRBV6-1 and TRBJ2-1; perhaps TRBD2 as D (5 bases). The length of the CDR3 is 14 residues. V shed 9 bases and J shed 2 bases, with 14 bases lying between them. Germline V lookup: CDR1 MNHNS, CDR2 SASEGT. CDR3 nucleotide sequence: TGTGCCAGTGACCTCGGGGTTACCTACAATGAGCAGTTCTTC. Its translation: CASDLGVTYNEQFF.